This record concerns one T cell receptor beta chain sequence. In its sample, this clonotype was seen a few times. The antigen it binds to is not known. Base qualities were left out, and no much larger clone turns up one base away. These data are taken from a study of T cell repertoires in cytomegalovirus infection (dated by TCRdb to the late 2010s). With regard to the full study: The HLA type of each donor mattered for the analysis, because public TCR beta signatures pointed to carriage of CMV infection along with the matching HLA type.

Reads for this sample came from an Illumina HiSeq 1500. The raw public data were reprocessed by TCRdb itself: fastp quality trimming at Q25, MiXCR clonotype calling, in-frame beta chains only. CDR3 protein sequences are deduplicated, and each keeps its most common genes and DNA. This sample is represented by under 150,000 distinct CDR3 sequences; 8.8% of them were singletons. The ten largest account for about 9.5% of the sample. Broad study findings and their caveats: In both this cohort and an independent roughly 400-donor cohort, the cumulative frequency of public TCR beta family members distinguished carriers of CMV infection plus the relevant HLA type. The ex vivo response was dominated by HLA-C-restricted CMV-specific TCR beta clonotypes, which also provided the single most frequent clonotype in two of eight donors.

The CDR3 runs 15 residues from the cysteine to the phenylalanine. Only the CDR3 DNA stays, 45 bases, in frame from base 1. The germline V gene (reference sequence) supplies CDR1 LGHDT and CDR2 YNNKEL. V is pared back by 3 bases and J by 4 bases, with 15 bases lying between the germline termini. Sequencing input: PBMCs. The receptor's source is a human donor in good health (CMV status not recorded). Some clones in this sample may be carry-over from other donors' samples. The chain couples TRBV3-1 to TRBJ2-5; a confident D gene designation cannot be given. CDR3 region: CASSHPTSPGETQYF. The DNA sequence is TGTGCCAGCAGCCACCCGACCTCCCCAGGAGAGACCCAGTACTTC.